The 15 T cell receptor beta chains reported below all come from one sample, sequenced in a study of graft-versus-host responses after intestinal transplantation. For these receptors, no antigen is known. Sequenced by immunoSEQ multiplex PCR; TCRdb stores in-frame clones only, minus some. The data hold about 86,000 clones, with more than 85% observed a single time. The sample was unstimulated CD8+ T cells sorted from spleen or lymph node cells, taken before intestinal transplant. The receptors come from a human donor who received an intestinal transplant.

In DNA, the CDR3 is TGTGCCAGCAGCTGGCTCGGGACAGCCGAGTCCTACGAGCAGTACTTC. Translated, it gives CASSWLGTAESYEQYF. The rearrangement links TRBV5-8 to TRBJ2-7; 7 nucleotides agree with TRBD1. Germline trimming cut 3 bases from V and 1 base from J; bases unmatched to any gene: 10. This CDR3 has 16 amino acids. CDR1 is SGHTS, CDR2 YDEGEE, per germline.

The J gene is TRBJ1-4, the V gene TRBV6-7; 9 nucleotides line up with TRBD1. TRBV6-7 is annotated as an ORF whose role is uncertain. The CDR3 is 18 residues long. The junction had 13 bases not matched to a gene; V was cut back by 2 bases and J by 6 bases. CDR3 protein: CASSYPGTGHGRDEKLFF. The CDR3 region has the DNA TGTGCCAGCAGTTACCCCGGGACAGGGCACGGGAGGGATGAAAAACTGTTTTTT.

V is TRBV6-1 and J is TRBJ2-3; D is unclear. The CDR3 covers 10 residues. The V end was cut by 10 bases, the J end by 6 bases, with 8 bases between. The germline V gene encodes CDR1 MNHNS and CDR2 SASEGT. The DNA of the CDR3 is TGTGCCACCCTTGCGGATACGCAGTATTTT. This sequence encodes CATLADTQYF.

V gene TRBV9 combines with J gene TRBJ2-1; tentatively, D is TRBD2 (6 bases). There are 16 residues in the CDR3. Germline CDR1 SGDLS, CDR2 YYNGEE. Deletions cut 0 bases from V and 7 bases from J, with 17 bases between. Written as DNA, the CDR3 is TGTGCCAGCAGCGTAGGAGGGGTAGGGACTCGGAATGAGCAGTTCTTC. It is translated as CASSVGGVGTRNEQFF.

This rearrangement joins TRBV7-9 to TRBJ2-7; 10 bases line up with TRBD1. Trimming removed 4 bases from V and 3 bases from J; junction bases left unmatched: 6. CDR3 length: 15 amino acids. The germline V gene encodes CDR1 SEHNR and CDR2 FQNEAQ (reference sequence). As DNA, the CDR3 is TGTGCCAGCAGCTCCAGGGACAGGGGACACTACGAGCAGTACTTC. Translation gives CASSSRDRGHYEQYF.

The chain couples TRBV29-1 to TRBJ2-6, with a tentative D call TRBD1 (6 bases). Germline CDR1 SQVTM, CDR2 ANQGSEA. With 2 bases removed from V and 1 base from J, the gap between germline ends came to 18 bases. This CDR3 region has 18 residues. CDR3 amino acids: CSVEWGTQEGSGANVLTF. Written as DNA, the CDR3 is TGCAGCGTTGAATGGGGGACACAAGAGGGGTCTGGGGCCAACGTCCTGACTTTC. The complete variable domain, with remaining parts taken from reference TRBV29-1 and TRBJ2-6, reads SAVISQKPSRDICQRGTSLTIQCQVDSQVTMMFWYRQQPGQSLTLIATANQGSEATYESGFVIDKFPISRPNLTFSTLTVSNMSPEDSSIYLCSVEWGTQEGSGANVLTFGAGSRLTVL.

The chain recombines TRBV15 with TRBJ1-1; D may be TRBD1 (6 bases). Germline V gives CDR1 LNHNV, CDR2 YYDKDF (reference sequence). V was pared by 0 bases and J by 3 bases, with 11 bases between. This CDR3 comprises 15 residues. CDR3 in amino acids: CATSREGTPHTEAFF. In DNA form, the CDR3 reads TGTGCCACCAGCAGAGAGGGGACACCCCACACTGAAGCTTTCTTT.

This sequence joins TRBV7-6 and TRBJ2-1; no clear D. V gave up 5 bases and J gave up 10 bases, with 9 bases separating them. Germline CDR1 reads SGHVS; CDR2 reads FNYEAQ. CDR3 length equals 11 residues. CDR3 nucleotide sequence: TGTGCCAGCAGCCCAGGCCAGGAGCAGTTCTTC. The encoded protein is CASSPGQEQFF.

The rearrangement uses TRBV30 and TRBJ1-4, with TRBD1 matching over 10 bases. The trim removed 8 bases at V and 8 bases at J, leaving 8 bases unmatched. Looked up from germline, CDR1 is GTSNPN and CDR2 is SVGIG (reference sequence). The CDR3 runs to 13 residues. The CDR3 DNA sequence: TGTGCCGGATCCGGGACAGGGGAGGAAAAACTGTTTTTT. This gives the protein CAGSGTGEEKLFF.

The CDR3 sequence: CASSPGTEHYEQYF. The CDR3 bases are TGTGCCAGCAGCCCCGGGACAGAACATTACGAGCAGTACTTC. V and J are TRBV9 and TRBJ2-7; 7 nucleotides align to TRBD1. V lost 4 bases, J lost 4 bases, and 8 bases stayed unmatched. Germline V gene sequence: CDR1 SGDLS, CDR2 YYNGEE. The CDR3 totals 14 residues.

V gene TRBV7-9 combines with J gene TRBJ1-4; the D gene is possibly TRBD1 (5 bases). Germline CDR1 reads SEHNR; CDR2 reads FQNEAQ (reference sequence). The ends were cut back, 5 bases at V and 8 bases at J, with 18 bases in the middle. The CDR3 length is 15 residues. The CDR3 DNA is TGTGCCAGCAGCCTAATGTGGCAGGGAGGAGAAAAACTGTTTTTT. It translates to CASSLMWQGGEKLFF.

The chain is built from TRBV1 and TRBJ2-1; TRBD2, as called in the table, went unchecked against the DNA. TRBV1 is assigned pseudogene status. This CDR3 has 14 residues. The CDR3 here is CTSSQGPLYNEQFF. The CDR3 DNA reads TGCACCAGCAGCCAAGGTCCCCTCTACAATGAGCAGTTCTTC.

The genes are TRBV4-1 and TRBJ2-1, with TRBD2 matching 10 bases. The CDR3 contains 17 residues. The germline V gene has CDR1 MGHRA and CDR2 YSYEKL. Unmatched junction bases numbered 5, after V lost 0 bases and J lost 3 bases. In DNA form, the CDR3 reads TGCGCCAGCAGCCAAGATCCTAGCGGGAGTCTCTACAATGAGCAGTTCTTC. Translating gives CASSQDPSGSLYNEQFF.

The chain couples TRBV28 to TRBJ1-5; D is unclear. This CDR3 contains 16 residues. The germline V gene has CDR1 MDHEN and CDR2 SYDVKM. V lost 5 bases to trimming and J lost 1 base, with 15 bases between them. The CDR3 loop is CASSPFSFGSNQPQHF. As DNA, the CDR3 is TGTGCCAGCAGTCCGTTTAGTTTCGGGAGCAATCAGCCCCAGCATTTT.

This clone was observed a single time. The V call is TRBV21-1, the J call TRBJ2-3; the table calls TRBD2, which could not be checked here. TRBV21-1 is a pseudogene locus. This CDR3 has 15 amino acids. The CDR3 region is CASSIPGLATDTQYF. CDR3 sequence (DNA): TGTGCCAGCAGCATACCGGGACTAGCTACAGATACGCAGTATTTT.